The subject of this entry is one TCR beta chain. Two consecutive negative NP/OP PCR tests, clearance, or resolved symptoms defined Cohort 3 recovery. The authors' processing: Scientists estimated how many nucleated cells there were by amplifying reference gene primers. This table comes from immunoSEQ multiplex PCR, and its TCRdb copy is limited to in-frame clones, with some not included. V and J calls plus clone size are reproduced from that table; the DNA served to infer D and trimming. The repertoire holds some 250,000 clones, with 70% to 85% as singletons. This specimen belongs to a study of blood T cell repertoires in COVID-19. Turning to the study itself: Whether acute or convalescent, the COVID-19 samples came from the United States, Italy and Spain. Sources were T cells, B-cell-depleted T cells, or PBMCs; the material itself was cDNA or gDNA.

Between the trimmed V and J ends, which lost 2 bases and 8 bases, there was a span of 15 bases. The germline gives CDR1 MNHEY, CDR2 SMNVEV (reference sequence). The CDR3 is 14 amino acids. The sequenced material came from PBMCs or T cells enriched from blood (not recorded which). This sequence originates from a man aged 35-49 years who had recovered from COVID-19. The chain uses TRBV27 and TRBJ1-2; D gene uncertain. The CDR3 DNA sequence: TGTGCCAGCAGTTTACGGGGTTTGGAGAGGGGCTACACCTTC. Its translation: CASSLRGLERGYTF.